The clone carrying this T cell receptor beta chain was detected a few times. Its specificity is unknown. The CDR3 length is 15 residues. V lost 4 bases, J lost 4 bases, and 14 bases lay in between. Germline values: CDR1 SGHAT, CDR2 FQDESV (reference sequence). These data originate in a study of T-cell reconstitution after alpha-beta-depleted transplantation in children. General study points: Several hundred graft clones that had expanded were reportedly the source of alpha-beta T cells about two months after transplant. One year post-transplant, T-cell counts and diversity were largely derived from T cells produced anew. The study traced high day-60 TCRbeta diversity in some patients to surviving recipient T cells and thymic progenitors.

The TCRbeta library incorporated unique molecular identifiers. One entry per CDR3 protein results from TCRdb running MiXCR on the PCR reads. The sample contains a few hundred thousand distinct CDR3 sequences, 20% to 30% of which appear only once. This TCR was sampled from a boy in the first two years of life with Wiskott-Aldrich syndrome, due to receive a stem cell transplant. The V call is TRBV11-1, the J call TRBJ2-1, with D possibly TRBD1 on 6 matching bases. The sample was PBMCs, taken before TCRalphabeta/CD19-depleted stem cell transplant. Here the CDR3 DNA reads TGTGCCAGCAGCTCTCGGACAGCACTTTACAATGAGCAGTTCTTC. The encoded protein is CASSSRTALYNEQFF. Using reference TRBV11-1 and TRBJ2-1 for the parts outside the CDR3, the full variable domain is EAEVAQSPRYKITEKSQAVAFWCDPISGHATLYWYRQILGQGPELLVQFQDESVVDDSQLPKDRFSAERLKGVDSTLKIQPAELGDSAMYLCASSSRTALYNEQFFGPGTRLTVL.